Listed below are T cell receptor beta chains from one sample, sequenced in a study of blood T cell repertoires in COVID-19. The method was immunoSEQ multiplex PCR; TCRdb's version includes in-frame clones alone and lacks a portion of them. The sample lists over 200,000 clones, around 80% seen once, with 4.5% to 7% in the top ten. The sequenced sample was peripheral blood. Receptors originate from a man at least 80 years old with acute or convalescent COVID-19. Both conserved end residues are part of each CDR3. A D gene is named only where the DNA matches it firmly. The listing skips clone size in some rows; elsewhere it reads once, few, many or a size class.

length	V	D	J	size	DNA	CDR3
12	TRBV19	-	TRBJ2-1	-	TGTGCCAGTAGTATTGATAGAGGGGAGCAGTTCTTC	CASSIDRGEQFF
16	TRBV5-1	TRBD1	TRBJ2-5	-	TGCGCCAGCAGCTTGGCTAACAGGGGGCCTCAAGAGACCCAGTACTTC	CASSLANRGPQETQYF
15	TRBV5-1	TRBD1	TRBJ1-6	-	TGCGCCAGCAGCTTGGAGGGGGCTGCGAACTCACCCCTCCACTTT	CASSLEGAANSPLHF
13	TRBV19	-	TRBJ1-6	-	TGTGCCAGTAGTCCTCTTATTAATTCACCCCTCCACTTT	CASSPLINSPLHF
11	TRBV19	-	TRBJ2-7	few	TGTGCCAGTTCCGGGACCTACGAGCAGTACTTC	CASSGTYEQYF
16	TRBV28	TRBD1	TRBJ2-6	-	TGTGCCAGCAGTACCACAGGGGGCACTGGGGCCAACGTCCTGACTTTC	CASSTTGGTGANVLTF
13	TRBV18	-	TRBJ1-5	-	TGTGCCAGCTCGACCGACAGGAATCAGCCCCAGCATTTT	CASSTDRNQPQHF
13	TRBV24-1	-	TRBJ2-7	-	TGTGCCACCAGTGATTGGTCCAGCTACGAGCAGTACTTC	CATSDWSSYEQYF
14	TRBV5-1	-	TRBJ2-2	-	TGCGCCAGCAGCCCCAGAGGACAGACCGGGGAGCTGTTTTTT	CASSPRGQTGELFF
14	TRBV18	-	TRBJ2-3	-	TGTGCCAGCTCACCAATAGATGTGGCAGATACGCAGTATTTT	CASSPIDVADTQYF
14	TRBV6-1	TRBD1	TRBJ2-7	-	TGTGCCAGCAGTGAAAAGTACAGGGGCGACGAGCAGTACTTC	CASSEKYRGDEQYF
15	TRBV29-1	TRBD1	TRBJ2-7	-	TGCAGCGTTGGCTTGCTCCTGGGCTTGGGGACAGTTCAGTACTTC	CSVGLLLGLGTVQYF
14	TRBV11-2	-	TRBJ2-5	-	TGTGCCAGCAGCCGGGTCGGCAGGGATGAGACCCAGTACTTC	CASSRVGRDETQYF
17	TRBV6-1	-	TRBJ1-6	-	TGTGCCAGCAGTGAAAGGGGCCTGAGCTCCTATAATTCACCCCTCCACTTT	CASSERGLSSYNSPLHF
14	TRBV28	-	TRBJ1-6	-	TGTGCCAGCACCCGAAGGGCGGGGAATTCACCCCTCCACTTT	CASTRRAGNSPLHF
14	TRBV6-5	TRBD1	TRBJ2-7	-	TGTGCCAGCAGCCCACCAGGGACAGGGATCGGCCAGTACTTC	CASSPPGTGIGQYF
17	TRBV5-1	-	TRBJ2-5	-	TGCGCCAGCAGCTTGGAGGGCAGGGGAAATAGCCAAGAGACCCAGTACTTC	CASSLEGRGNSQETQYF
16	TRBV19	TRBD1	TRBJ1-4	-	TGTGCCAGTAGTCTTTGGCGGACAGGGGAACTCGAAAAACTGTTTTTT	CASSLWRTGELEKLFF
13	TRBV12-3/TRBV12-4	-	TRBJ1-5	few	TGTGCCAGCAGTTTCAGTTCCAATCAGCCCCAGCATTTT	CASSFSSNQPQHF
15	TRBV9	-	TRBJ2-5	-	TGTGCCAGCAGCGTAGGAGGCCTAACGGGGGAGACCCAGTACTTC	CASSVGGLTGETQYF
16	TRBV11-2	-	TRBJ2-2	-	TGTGCCAGCAGGATTCAGGGACAAATAAACACCGGGGAGCTGTTTTTT	CASRIQGQINTGELFF
12	TRBV29-1	TRBD2	TRBJ2-1	-	TGCAGCGGTGGGGAGGGCTACAATGAGCAGTTCTTC	CSGGEGYNEQFF
12	TRBV6-5	-	TRBJ1-2	-	TGTGCCAGCAGTACCAACAGGGATGGCTACACCTTC	CASSTNRDGYTF
15	TRBV18	-	TRBJ2-5	-	TGTGCCAGCTCACCACCGGGCAGGGTCGGAGAGACCCAGTACTTC	CASSPPGRVGETQYF
14	TRBV27	TRBD1	TRBJ2-7	once	TGTGCCAGCAGTCGACAGGGGGTGACCTACGAGCAGTACTTC	CASSRQGVTYEQYF
14	TRBV15	-	TRBJ2-3	-	TGTGCCACCAGCAGAGATCCGGGAACAGATACGCAGTATTTT	CATSRDPGTDTQYF
16	TRBV10-3	TRBD1	TRBJ2-2	once	TGTGCCATCAGCCAGGTCGACAGGGGAACCACCGGGGAGCTGTTTTTT	CAISQVDRGTTGELFF
18	TRBV9	-	TRBJ2-3	-	TGTGCCAGCAGCGTAGCTACGGGCGGTGGGAGGAAGGCAGATACGCAGTATTTT	CASSVATGGGRKADTQYF
15	TRBV21-1	-	TRBJ2-5	-	TGTGCCAGCAGCAAAGTAAGGGGCACCCGGGAGACCCAGTACTTC	CASSKVRGTRETQYF
14	TRBV3-1/TRBV3-2	TRBD1	TRBJ2-7	-	TGTGCCAGCAGCCAACGACAGGGACACTACGAGCAGTACTTC	CASSQRQGHYEQYF
14	TRBV7-7	TRBD2	TRBJ2-1	-	TGTGCCAGCAGCCAAGGACTAGCGGAAGGTGAGCAGTTCTTC	CASSQGLAEGEQFF
15	TRBV7-7	-	TRBJ2-5	-	TGTGCCAGCAGCCCTAGAGTCCCGGGAGCAGAGACCCAGTACTTC	CASSPRVPGAETQYF
14	TRBV10-3	-	TRBJ2-7	-	TGTGCCATCAGGGAACTTAGCGGCTCCTACGAGCAGTACTTC	CAIRELSGSYEQYF
13	TRBV11-3	TRBD1	TRBJ2-5	-	TGTGCCAGCAGCCGACAGGGGGCAGAGACCCAGTACTTC	CASSRQGAETQYF
17	TRBV28	TRBD2	TRBJ2-5	-	TGTGCCAGCAGTCAGTTGGGGGCTAGCGGGAGTCAAGAGACCCAGTACTTC	CASSQLGASGSQETQYF
14	TRBV10-3	-	TRBJ2-7	once	TGTGCCATCAGCCGCGGGGAAAACCACTACGAGCAGTACTTC	CAISRGENHYEQYF
17	TRBV7-9	TRBD2	TRBJ2-5	-	TGTGCCAGCAGCTACACGGGACTAGCGGGAGGCCAAGAGACCCAGTACTTC	CASSYTGLAGGQETQYF
16	TRBV7-2	-	TRBJ2-7	-	TGTGCCAGCAGCTTAAAGGTGCCAGGGGAAGGCTACGAGCAGTACTTC	CASSLKVPGEGYEQYF
16	TRBV18	-	TRBJ1-3	-	TGTGCCAGCTCACTTAATACCGCGGGCTCTGGAAACACCATATATTTT	CASSLNTAGSGNTIYF
16	TRBV2	TRBD1	TRBJ2-7	-	TGTGCCAGCGGTTGGGACAGGGTAAAGGATTCCTACGAGCAGTACTTC	CASGWDRVKDSYEQYF
14	TRBV7-6	-	TRBJ1-3	-	TGTGCCAGCAGCCTAGAGACAGGAGGAAACACCATATATTTT	CASSLETGGNTIYF
15	TRBV7-9	TRBD1	TRBJ2-3	-	TGTGCCAGCAGCAACGACAGGGCCGGTACAGATACGCAGTATTTT	CASSNDRAGTDTQYF
12	TRBV9	TRBD1	TRBJ1-2	-	TGTGCCAGCGGACAGGAGTACGGTGGCTACACCTTC	CASGQEYGGYTF
14	TRBV11-2	TRBD1	TRBJ1-1	-	TGTGCCAGCAGCTCTGGTTCAGGGGGCACTGAAGCTTTCTTT	CASSSGSGGTEAFF
23	TRBV3-1/TRBV3-2	TRBD2	TRBJ2-3	-	TGTGCCAGCAGCCAAGATAGGCTTTCGAGGACTAGCGGACCCTTCGGGGGCACAGATACGCAGTATTTT	CASSQDRLSRTSGPFGGTDTQYF
15	TRBV5-1	-	TRBJ2-2	few	TGCGCCAGCACCTTAGGTAGCGCCCAAGCCGGGGAGCTGTTTTTT	CASTLGSAQAGELFF
12	TRBV5-1	-	TRBJ1-2	-	TGCGCCAGCAGCTCAGCAGGGGTTGGCTACACCTTC	CASSSAGVGYTF
16	TRBV6-5	TRBD2	TRBJ2-1	-	TGTGCCAGCAGTTACGAGGGAGCGGGAGGATACAATGAGCAGTTCTTC	CASSYEGAGGYNEQFF
17	TRBV4-1	TRBD2	TRBJ2-7	-	TGCGCCAGCAGCTTCACTAGCGGGGGACCGAGCTCCTACGAGCAGTACTTC	CASSFTSGGPSSYEQYF
18	TRBV5-1	TRBD2	TRBJ2-7	-	TGCGCCAGCAGCTTGGGCTGGGAGACTAGCGGGGGGGCCTACGAGCAGTACTTC	CASSLGWETSGGAYEQYF
15	TRBV29-1	TRBD1	TRBJ2-7	-	TGCAGCGTTGAAGATCTTGACAGGGGGCGGGGAGAGCAGTACTTC	CSVEDLDRGRGEQYF
16	TRBV28	-	TRBJ2-2	-	TGTGCCAGCAGTAGCTCGTTGGACATCATCACCGGGGAGCTGTTTTTT	CASSSSLDIITGELFF
15	TRBV27	TRBD2	TRBJ2-1	-	TGTGCCAGCAGGCAGACTAGCGGGCCTGACAATGAGCAGTTCTTC	CASRQTSGPDNEQFF